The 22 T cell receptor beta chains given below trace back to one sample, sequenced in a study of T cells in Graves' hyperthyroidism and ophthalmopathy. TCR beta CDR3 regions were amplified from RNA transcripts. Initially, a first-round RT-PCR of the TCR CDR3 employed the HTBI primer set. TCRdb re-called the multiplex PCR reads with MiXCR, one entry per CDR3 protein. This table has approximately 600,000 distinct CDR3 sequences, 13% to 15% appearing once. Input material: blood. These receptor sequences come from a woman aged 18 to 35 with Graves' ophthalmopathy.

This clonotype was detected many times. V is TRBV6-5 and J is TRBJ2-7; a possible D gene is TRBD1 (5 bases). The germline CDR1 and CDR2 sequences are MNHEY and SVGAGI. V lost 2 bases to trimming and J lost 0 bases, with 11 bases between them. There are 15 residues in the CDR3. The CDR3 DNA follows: TGTGCCAGCAGTTACGGCCAGGGCAACTCCTACGAGCAGTACTTC. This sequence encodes CASSYGQGNSYEQYF.

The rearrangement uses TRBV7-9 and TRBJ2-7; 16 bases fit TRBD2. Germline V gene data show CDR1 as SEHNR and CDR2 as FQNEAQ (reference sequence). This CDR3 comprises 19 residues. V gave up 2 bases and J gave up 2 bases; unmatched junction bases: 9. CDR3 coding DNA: TGTGCCAGCAGCTTATCCGGAGCGGGACTAGCGGGAGGGACCTACGAGCAGTACTTC. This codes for CASSLSGAGLAGGTYEQYF.

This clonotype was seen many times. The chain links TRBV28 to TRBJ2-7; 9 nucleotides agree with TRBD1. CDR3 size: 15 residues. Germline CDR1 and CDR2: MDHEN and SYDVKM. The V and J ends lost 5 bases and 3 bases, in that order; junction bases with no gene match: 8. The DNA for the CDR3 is TGTGCCAGCAGTCCACCCGGGACAGGGTTCTACGAGCAGTACTTC. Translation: CASSPPGTGFYEQYF.

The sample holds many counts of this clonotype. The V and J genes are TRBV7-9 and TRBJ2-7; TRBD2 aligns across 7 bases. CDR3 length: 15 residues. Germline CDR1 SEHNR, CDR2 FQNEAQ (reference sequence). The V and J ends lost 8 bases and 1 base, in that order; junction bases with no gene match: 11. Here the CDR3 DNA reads TGTGCCAGCGGGGGGAGGGCTAGCGAGTCCTACGAGCAGTACTTC. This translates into CASGGRASESYEQYF.

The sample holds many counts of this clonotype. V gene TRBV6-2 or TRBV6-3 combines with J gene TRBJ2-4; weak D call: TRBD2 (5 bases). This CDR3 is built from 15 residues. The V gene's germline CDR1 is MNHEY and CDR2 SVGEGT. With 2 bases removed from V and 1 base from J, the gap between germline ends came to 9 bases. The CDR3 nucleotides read TGTGCCAGCAGTTACAACGGGGAGGCCAAAAACATTCAGTACTTC. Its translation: CASSYNGEAKNIQYF.

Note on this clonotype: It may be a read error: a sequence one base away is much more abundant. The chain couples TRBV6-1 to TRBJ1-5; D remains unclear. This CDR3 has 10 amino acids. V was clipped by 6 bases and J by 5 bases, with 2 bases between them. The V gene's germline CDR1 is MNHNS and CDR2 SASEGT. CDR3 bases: TGTGCCAGCAGGGATCAGCCCCAGCATTTT. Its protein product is CASRDQPQHF.

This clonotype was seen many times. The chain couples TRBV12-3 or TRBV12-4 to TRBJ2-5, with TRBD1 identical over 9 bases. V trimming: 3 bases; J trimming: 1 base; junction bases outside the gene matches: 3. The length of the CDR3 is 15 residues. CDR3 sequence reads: CASSFGTGSQETQYF. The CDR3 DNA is TGTGCCAGCAGTTTCGGGACAGGGTCCCAAGAGACCCAGTACTTC.

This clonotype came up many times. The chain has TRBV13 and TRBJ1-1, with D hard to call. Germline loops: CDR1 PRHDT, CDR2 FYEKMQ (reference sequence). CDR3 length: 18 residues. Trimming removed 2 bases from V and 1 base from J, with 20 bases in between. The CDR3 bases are TGTGCCAGCAGCTTACCAGGAAGCCGTCGCACAAGGAACACTGAAGCTTTCTTT. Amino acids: CASSLPGSRRTRNTEAFF.

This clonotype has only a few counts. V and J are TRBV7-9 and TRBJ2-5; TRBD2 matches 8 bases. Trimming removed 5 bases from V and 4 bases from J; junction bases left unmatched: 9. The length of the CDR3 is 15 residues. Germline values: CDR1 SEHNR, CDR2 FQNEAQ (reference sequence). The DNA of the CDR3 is TGTGCCAGCAGCCCCATAACGGGGGGGGGAGAGACCCAGTACTTC. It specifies CASSPITGGGETQYF.

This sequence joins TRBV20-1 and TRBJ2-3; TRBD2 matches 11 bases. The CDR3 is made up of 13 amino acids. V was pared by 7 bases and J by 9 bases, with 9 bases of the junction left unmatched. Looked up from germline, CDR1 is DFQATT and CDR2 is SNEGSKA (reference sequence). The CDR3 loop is CSGLAGGLDTQYF. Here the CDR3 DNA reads TGCAGTGGCCTAGCGGGAGGATTGGACACGCAGTATTTT.

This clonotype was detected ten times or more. This CDR3 is CASSLFTSGSYNEQFF. CDR3 DNA sequence: TGTGCCAGCAGTTTGTTTACTAGCGGGTCGTACAATGAGCAGTTCTTC. The chain employs TRBV28 and TRBJ2-1; 9 bases fit TRBD2. CDR1 MDHEN and CDR2 SYDVKM come from the germline V gene. The CDR3 has 16 amino acids. The trim removed 3 bases at V and 4 bases at J, leaving 7 bases unmatched.

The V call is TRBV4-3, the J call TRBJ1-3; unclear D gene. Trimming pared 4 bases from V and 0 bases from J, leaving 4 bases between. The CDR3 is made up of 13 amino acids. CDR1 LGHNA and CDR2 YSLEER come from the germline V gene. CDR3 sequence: CASSPHSGNTIYF. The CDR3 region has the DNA TGCGCCAGCAGCCCTCACTCTGGAAACACCATATATTTT.

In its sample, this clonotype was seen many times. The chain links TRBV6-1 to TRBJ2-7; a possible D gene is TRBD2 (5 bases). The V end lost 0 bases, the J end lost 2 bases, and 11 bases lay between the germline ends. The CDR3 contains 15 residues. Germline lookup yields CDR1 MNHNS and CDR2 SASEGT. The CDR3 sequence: CASSEAEGSPYEQYF. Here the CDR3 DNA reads TGTGCCAGCAGTGAAGCAGAGGGATCCCCCTACGAGCAGTACTTC.

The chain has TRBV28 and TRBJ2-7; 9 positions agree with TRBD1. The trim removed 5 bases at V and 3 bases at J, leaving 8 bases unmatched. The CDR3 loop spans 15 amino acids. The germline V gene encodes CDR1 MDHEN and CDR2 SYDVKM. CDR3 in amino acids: CASSEGTGPYYEQYF. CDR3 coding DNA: TGTGCCAGCAGTGAGGGGACAGGGCCTTACTACGAGCAGTACTTC.

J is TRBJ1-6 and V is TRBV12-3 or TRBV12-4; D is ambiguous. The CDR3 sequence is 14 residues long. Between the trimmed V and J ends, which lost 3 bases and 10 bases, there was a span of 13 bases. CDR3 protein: CASSFFGEGSPLHF. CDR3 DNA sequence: TGTGCCAGCAGTTTTTTCGGGGAGGGATCACCCCTCCACTTT.

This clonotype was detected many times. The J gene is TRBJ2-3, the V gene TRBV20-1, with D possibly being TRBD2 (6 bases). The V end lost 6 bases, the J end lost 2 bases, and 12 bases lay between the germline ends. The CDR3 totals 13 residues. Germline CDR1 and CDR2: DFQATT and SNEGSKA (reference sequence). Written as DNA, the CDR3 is TGCAGTGCGCTGGGGGGAACCACAGATACGCAGTATTTT. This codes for CSALGGTTDTQYF.

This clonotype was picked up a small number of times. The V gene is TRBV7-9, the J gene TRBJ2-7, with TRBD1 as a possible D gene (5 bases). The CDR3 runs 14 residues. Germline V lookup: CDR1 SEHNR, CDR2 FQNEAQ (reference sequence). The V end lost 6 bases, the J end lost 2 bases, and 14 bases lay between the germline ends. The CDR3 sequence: CASSGHQVAYEQYF. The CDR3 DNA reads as TGTGCCAGCAGTGGACACCAGGTAGCCTACGAGCAGTACTTC.

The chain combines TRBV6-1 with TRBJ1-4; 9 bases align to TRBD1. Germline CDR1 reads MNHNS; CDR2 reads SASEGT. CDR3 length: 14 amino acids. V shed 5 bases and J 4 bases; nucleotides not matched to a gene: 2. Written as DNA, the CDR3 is TGTGCCAGCAGTTGGGGACAGGGTAATGAAAAACTGTTTTTT. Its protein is CASSWGQGNEKLFF.

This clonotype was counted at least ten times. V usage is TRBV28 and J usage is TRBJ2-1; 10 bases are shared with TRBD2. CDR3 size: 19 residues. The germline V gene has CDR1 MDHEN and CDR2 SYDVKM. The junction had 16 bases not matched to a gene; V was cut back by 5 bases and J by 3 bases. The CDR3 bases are TGTGCCAGCAGTCCCGGGCCCCCCTCTCTAGCGGGAGTCTACAATGAGCAGTTCTTC. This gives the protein CASSPGPPSLAGVYNEQFF. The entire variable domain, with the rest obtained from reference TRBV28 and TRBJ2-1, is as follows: DVKVTQSSRYLVKRTGEKVFLECVQDMDHENMFWYRQDPGLGLRLIYFSYDVKMKEKGDIPEGYSVSREKKERFSLILESASTNQTSMYLCASSPGPPSLAGVYNEQFFGPGTRLTVL.

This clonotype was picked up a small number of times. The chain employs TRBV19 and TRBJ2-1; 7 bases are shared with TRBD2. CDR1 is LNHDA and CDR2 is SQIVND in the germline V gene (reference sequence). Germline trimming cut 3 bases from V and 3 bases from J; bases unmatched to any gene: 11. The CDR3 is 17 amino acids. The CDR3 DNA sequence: TGTGCCAGTAGTATCAGGGCTCGGGAGGACGGCTACAATGAGCAGTTCTTC. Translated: CASSIRAREDGYNEQFF.

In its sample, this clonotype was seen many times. The CDR3 reads CASTERTGGGEQYF. In DNA form, the CDR3 reads TGTGCCAGCACCGAAAGGACAGGAGGTGGCGAGCAGTACTTC. This chain uses TRBV12-3 or TRBV12-4 with TRBJ2-7, with 7 bases fitting TRBD1. CDR3 size: 14 residues. J was trimmed by 6 bases and V by 7 bases; bases with no gene match: 12.

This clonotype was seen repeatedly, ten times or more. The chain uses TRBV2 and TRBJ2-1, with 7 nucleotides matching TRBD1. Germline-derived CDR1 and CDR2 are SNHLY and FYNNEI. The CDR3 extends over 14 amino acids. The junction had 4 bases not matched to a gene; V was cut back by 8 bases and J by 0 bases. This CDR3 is CASGGQFSYNEQFF. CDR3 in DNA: TGTGCCAGCGGGGGACAGTTCTCCTACAATGAGCAGTTCTTC.